The 4 T cell receptor beta chains below come from one sample, sequenced in a study of spatial heterogeneity in lung cancer. Time point of the sample: sample taken at primary tumor resection. These TCRs' antigens remain unknown. TCRdb recomputed calls from the 5' RACE reads with MiXCR, one row per CDR3 protein. The data hold 5,800 or so distinct CDR3 sequences, with roughly 29% observed a single time. Study-wide results and limits: Expanded alpha and beta TCR counts within tumors tracked tumor mutation counts.

Material: lung tumor tissue, obtained at surgery. The source is a male donor with early-stage non-small cell lung cancer.

This clonotype has more than one count but fewer than ten. The chain recombines TRBV4-1 with TRBJ2-1, with 10 bases identical to TRBD1. V lost 0 bases and J lost 8; bases outside the gene matches: 7. This CDR3 is built from 16 residues. Germline V lookup: CDR1 MGHRA, CDR2 YSYEKL. The CDR3 loop is CASSQDPGTGVYEQFF. DNA for the CDR3: TGCGCCAGCAGCCAAGATCCAGGGACAGGGGTTTATGAGCAGTTCTTC.

The chain links TRBV7-2 to TRBJ2-3; D not certain. V was shortened by 3 bases and J by 5 bases, with 6 bases between the two germline ends. Germline-derived CDR1 and CDR2 are SGHTA and FQGNSA. The CDR3 extends over 12 amino acids. The CDR3 nucleotides read TGTGCCAGCAGCTTCCACGAAGATACGCAGTATTTT. It yields the protein CASSFHEDTQYF.

The V gene is TRBV4-1, the J gene TRBJ2-5; 10 bases map to TRBD2. The V segment lost 0 bases and the J segment 5 bases; nucleotides outside the gene matches: 9. The CDR3 runs 17 residues. Germline V gives CDR1 MGHRA, CDR2 YSYEKL. The CDR3 here is CASSQESGRAVLETQYF. The DNA for the CDR3 is TGCGCCAGCAGCCAAGAAAGCGGGAGGGCAGTACTTGAGACCCAGTACTTC.

V is TRBV7-8 and J is TRBJ2-1; D call uncertain. The germline CDR1 and CDR2 sequences are SGHVS and FQNEAQ. V was clipped by 1 base and J by 10 bases, with 11 bases between them. CDR3 length: 13 amino acids. CDR3 loop: CASSLVAKDEQFF. The CDR3 DNA follows: TGTGCCAGCAGCTTAGTGGCGAAGGACGAGCAGTTCTTC. Variable domain in full (rest from reference TRBV7-8 and TRBJ2-1): GAGVSQSPRYKVAKRGQDVALRCDPISGHVSLFWYQQALGQGPEFLTYFQNEAQLDKSGLPSDRFFAERPEGSVSTLKIQRTQQEDSAVYLCASSLVAKDEQFFGPGTRLTVL.